Sequencing of this T cell receptor beta chain was carried out in a study of long-term antiretroviral therapy in people with HIV. Study information: When the earliest samples were collected, ART was typically delayed until CD4 counts fell. Study outcomes and limitations: Blood obtained between about 2004 and 2017 may reflect older ART regimens. Transplant-donor-level diversity was not reached after ART, though diversity increased.

At survey level, the immunoSEQ assay was run in its v3.0 version. Using immunoSEQ multiplex PCR, the repertoire was profiled, and TCRdb retains in-frame clones only, with some absent. Of more than 10,000 clones in the sample, 60% to 80% were seen once. Concerning this clone itself: Its antigen is not known.

Germline V CDR1 and CDR2: SGHVS, FQNEAQ. Trimming pared 2 bases from V and 3 bases from J, leaving 4 bases between. The CDR3 loop spans 12 amino acids. Specimens retained roughly 0.95-11 million cryopreserved PBMC preceding DNA extraction. Here the sequenced sample was unsorted PBMCs, taken 0.5 years before starting antiretroviral therapy. This receptor was taken from a woman between 40 and 50 years old with HIV. The gene calls are TRBV7-8 and TRBJ1-1; unclear D gene. In nucleotides, the CDR3 is TGTGCCAGCAGCTTAACCGACACTGAAGCTTTCTTT. As protein: CASSLTDTEAFF.